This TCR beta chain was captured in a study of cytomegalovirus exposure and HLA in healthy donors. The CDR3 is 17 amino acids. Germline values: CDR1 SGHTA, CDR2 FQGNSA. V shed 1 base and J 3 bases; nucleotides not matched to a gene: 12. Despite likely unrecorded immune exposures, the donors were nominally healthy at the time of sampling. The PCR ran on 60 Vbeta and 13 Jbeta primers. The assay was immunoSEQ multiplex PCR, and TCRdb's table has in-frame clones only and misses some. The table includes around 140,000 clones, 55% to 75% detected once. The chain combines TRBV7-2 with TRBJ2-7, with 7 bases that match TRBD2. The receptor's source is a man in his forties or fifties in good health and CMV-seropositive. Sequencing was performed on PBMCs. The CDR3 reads CASSLGGQRGRSYEQYF. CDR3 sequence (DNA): TGTGCCAGCAGCTTAGGAGGGCAGCGGGGAAGAAGCTACGAGCAGTACTTC.